This is a list of T cell receptor beta chains from one sample in a study of blood T cell repertoires in COVID-19. Profiling relied on immunoSEQ multiplex PCR, and the TCRdb table lists in-frame clones only, not all of them. Altogether roughly 250,000 clones are present, roughly 89% being singletons, with the ten largest covering 8% to 10%. Input material: PBMCs or T cells enriched from blood (not recorded which). Receptor source: a middle-aged man who had recovered from COVID-19. Each CDR3 is given with its conserved first and last residue. D genes are given only for firm matches. A clone size is listed for some rows: how often the clone was seen (once, few, many), or a class if it is expanded.

D: .
size: .
J: TRBJ1-4
V: TRBV20-1
DNA: TGCAGTGCTAGTAAGCAGGGGTGGTATAATGAAAAACTGTTTTTT
CDR3: CSASKQGWYNEKLFF

D: .
size: .
J: TRBJ2-2
V: TRBV9
DNA: TGTGCCAGCAGCGCTCCGGGGGGCATCGAGCTGTTTTTT
CDR3: CASSAPGGIELFF

D: TRBD2
size: .
J: TRBJ2-7
V: TRBV7-6
DNA: TGTGCCAGCAGCTCTGCTAGCGGGGGGGTTTACGAGCAGTACTTC
CDR3: CASSSASGGVYEQYF

D: .
size: .
J: TRBJ2-2
V: TRBV30
DNA: TGTGCCTGGACCTACGGAGGGGTCACCGGGGAGCTGTTTTTT
CDR3: CAWTYGGVTGELFF

D: .
size: .
J: TRBJ2-1
V: TRBV5-4
DNA: TGTGCCAGCACCGCCGTCGGGAGCTCCTACAATGAGCAGTTCTTC
CDR3: CASTAVGSSYNEQFF

D: TRBD1
size: .
J: TRBJ2-3
V: TRBV7-9
DNA: TGTGCCAGCAGCCCCCAGACAGGGGAAAACACAGATACGCAGTATTTT
CDR3: CASSPQTGENTDTQYF

D: TRBD1
size: few
J: TRBJ1-2
V: TRBV29-1
DNA: TGCAGCGTCACAGGGGGGAGCGACTATGGCTACACCTTC
CDR3: CSVTGGSDYGYTF

D: TRBD1
size: once
J: TRBJ2-4
V: TRBV5-1
DNA: TGCGCCAGCAGCAGAACCGGGACAGGGATCAAAAACATTCAGTACTTC
CDR3: CASSRTGTGIKNIQYF

D: TRBD1
size: .
J: TRBJ1-5
V: TRBV15
DNA: TGTGCCACCAGCAGAGATAGCGTCGGACAGGGGAATCAGCCCCAGCATTTT
CDR3: CATSRDSVGQGNQPQHF

D: TRBD2
size: few
J: TRBJ2-3
V: TRBV19
DNA: TGTGCCAGTAGTAGAAGCGGGGGGTTGGGCACAGATACGCAGTATTTT
CDR3: CASSRSGGLGTDTQYF

D: .
size: few
J: TRBJ1-6
V: TRBV27
DNA: TGTGCCAGCGAGGACTGGGACACGGAAAGCTCCTATAATTCACCCCTCCACTTT
CDR3: CASEDWDTESSYNSPLHF

D: .
size: .
J: TRBJ1-5
V: TRBV12-3/TRBV12-4
DNA: TGTGCCAGCAGTTTACTGGGGGGTCAGCCCCAGCATTTT
CDR3: CASSLLGGQPQHF

D: .
size: .
J: TRBJ1-1
V: TRBV3-1/TRBV3-2
DNA: TGTGCCAGCAGCAACGGGGGAGGGTCCGCGACTGAAGCTTTCTTT
CDR3: CASSNGGGSATEAFF

D: TRBD2
size: .
J: TRBJ2-1
V: TRBV7-2
DNA: TGTGCCAGCAGCTTACAGCTAGCGGGAGGGGAGCAGTTCTTC
CDR3: CASSLQLAGGEQFF

D: .
size: .
J: TRBJ2-3
V: TRBV27
DNA: TGTGCCAGCAGTTTTGCGGGGACCCCCACAGATACGCAGTATTTT
CDR3: CASSFAGTPTDTQYF

D: .
size: .
J: TRBJ2-7
V: TRBV6-5
DNA: TGTGCCAGCAGAAACAGGATTCTCTACGAGCAGTACTTC
CDR3: CASRNRILYEQYF

D: TRBD2
size: .
J: TRBJ2-7
V: TRBV7-3
DNA: TGTGCCAGCAGCCCAACTAGCGGGAGGGCCTACGAGCAGTACTTC
CDR3: CASSPTSGRAYEQYF

D: .
size: .
J: TRBJ2-7
V: TRBV5-4
DNA: TGTGCCAGCAGAGTGGGGGGGGCAGACGAGCAGTACTTC
CDR3: CASRVGGADEQYF

D: TRBD2
size: .
J: TRBJ2-5
V: TRBV7-2
DNA: TGTGCCAGCAGCTTCCTAGCGGGAGGGGGCTCCAAAGAGACCCAGTACTTC
CDR3: CASSFLAGGGSKETQYF

D: .
size: .
J: TRBJ1-1
V: TRBV19
DNA: TGTGCCAGTAGTATAGGGTACAGATTCACTGAAGCTTTCTTT
CDR3: CASSIGYRFTEAFF

D: TRBD1
size: .
J: TRBJ2-7
V: TRBV10-2
DNA: TGCGCCAGCAGGGGGGACAGGGGATACGAGCAGTACTTC
CDR3: CASRGDRGYEQYF

D: .
size: .
J: TRBJ2-7
V: TRBV27
DNA: TGTGCCAGCAGTTTCGTCGCTGGACTACTAGGTTACGAGCAGTACTTC
CDR3: CASSFVAGLLGYEQYF

D: .
size: .
J: TRBJ1-4
V: TRBV9
DNA: TGTGCCAGCAGCGTAATAGGGGCAACTAATGAAAAACTGTTTTTT
CDR3: CASSVIGATNEKLFF

D: .
size: .
J: TRBJ2-7
V: TRBV12-5
DNA: TGTGCTAGTGGTTTGGTAGCTCCACTTACCTACGAGCAGTACTTC
CDR3: CASGLVAPLTYEQYF

D: .
size: .
J: TRBJ1-5
V: TRBV19
DNA: TGTGCCAGTAGTATACTACGGCAGCCCCAGCATTTT
CDR3: CASSILRQPQHF

D: TRBD2
size: .
J: TRBJ2-7
V: TRBV18
DNA: TGTGCCAGCTCACCCCGGGGGGTAGGAGGGGAAACCTCCTACGAGCAGTACTTC
CDR3: CASSPRGVGGETSYEQYF

D: TRBD1
size: .
J: TRBJ2-6
V: TRBV18
DNA: TGTGCCAGCTCACAACGTACGGGACAGCCGAGCTCTGGGGCCAACGTCCTGACTTTC
CDR3: CASSQRTGQPSSGANVLTF

D: .
size: .
J: TRBJ2-7
V: TRBV11-3
DNA: TGTGCCAGCAGCCGAAGTGGGGGACACTTGATCTACGAGCAGTACTTC
CDR3: CASSRSGGHLIYEQYF

D: .
size: .
J: TRBJ1-1
V: TRBV28
DNA: TGTGCCAGCAGTTCGCCAGGGTCGAACACTGAAGCTTTCTTT
CDR3: CASSSPGSNTEAFF

D: .
size: .
J: TRBJ2-7
V: TRBV7-8
DNA: TGTGCCAGCAGCTCGCTCGGGCAGGGCGCGGACTACGAGCAGTACTTC
CDR3: CASSSLGQGADYEQYF

D: .
size: .
J: TRBJ2-1
V: TRBV19
DNA: TGTGCCATCCCGATGGGGGGGGGCCACAATGAGCAGTTCTTC
CDR3: CAIPMGGGHNEQFF

D: TRBD1
size: .
J: TRBJ2-7
V: TRBV12-3/TRBV12-4
DNA: TGTGCCAGCAGCGGACAGGTGGGCGAGCAGTACTTC
CDR3: CASSGQVGEQYF

D: TRBD2
size: .
J: TRBJ2-3
V: TRBV7-2
DNA: TGTGCCAGCAGCTTAGGTTCTAGCGGGGGGAGCACAGATACGCAGTATTTT
CDR3: CASSLGSSGGSTDTQYF